These T cell receptor beta chains were read from a single sample in a study of technical replicates of blood from a handful of donors. Profiled with immunoSEQ multiplex PCR; TCRdb holds only in-frame clones, not every one. The table has about 75,000 clones, 91% seen once. Material: PBMCs. The receptors derive from a human donor in good health. Some clones in this sample may be carry-over from other donors' samples. The CDR3 runs from the conserved cysteine through the conserved F or W. Fields, in order: CDR3 DNA, CDR3 protein, D gene, clone size, V gene, J gene. The D gene is left open where the match is weak. Only part of the rows carry a size: once, few, many, or a class if the clone is expanded.

CDR3 DNA: TGCGCCAGCAGCCAAGCAGGACAGTTCTCTGGAAACACCATATATTTT; CDR3 protein: CASSQAGQFSGNTIYF; D gene: -; clone size: -; V gene: TRBV4-3; J gene: TRBJ1-3
CDR3 DNA: TGTGCCAGCAGCTCGGAGACCTATGGCTACACCTTC; CDR3 protein: CASSSETYGYTF; D gene: -; clone size: once; V gene: TRBV7-6; J gene: TRBJ1-2
CDR3 DNA: TGTGCCAGCAGCCTCGGTTATGACGAGCAGTACTTC; CDR3 protein: CASSLGYDEQYF; D gene: -; clone size: -; V gene: TRBV2; J gene: TRBJ2-7
CDR3 DNA: TGTGCCAGCAGCTTGGGACTAGCCTATGCCGAGCAGTACTTC; CDR3 protein: CASSLGLAYAEQYF; D gene: TRBD2; clone size: once; V gene: TRBV7-3; J gene: TRBJ2-7
CDR3 DNA: TGTGCCAGCAGCGCCCAGGGGGTGCACACCATATATTTT; CDR3 protein: CASSAQGVHTIYF; D gene: TRBD1; clone size: -; V gene: TRBV7-8; J gene: TRBJ1-3
CDR3 DNA: TGTGCCAGCAGCCCGCAGGCCTTCTCTGGAAACACCATATATTTT; CDR3 protein: CASSPQAFSGNTIYF; D gene: -; clone size: once; V gene: TRBV6-1; J gene: TRBJ1-3
CDR3 DNA: TGTGCCAGCAGTTACAACAGGGGCACAGATACGCAGTATTTT; CDR3 protein: CASSYNRGTDTQYF; D gene: -; clone size: -; V gene: TRBV6-6; J gene: TRBJ2-3
CDR3 DNA: TGCGCCAGCAGCTCAAGCGGGCAGGGAGGTGAAAAACTGTTTTTT; CDR3 protein: CASSSSGQGGEKLFF; D gene: -; clone size: -; V gene: TRBV4-1; J gene: TRBJ1-4
CDR3 DNA: TGTGCCAGCAGTAGTAACAGGGATCAGCCCCAGCATTTT; CDR3 protein: CASSSNRDQPQHF; D gene: -; clone size: -; V gene: TRBV2; J gene: TRBJ1-5
CDR3 DNA: TGTGCCTGGAGTGTTTCTCGAAATAGCGGGAGCGAGCAGTACTTC; CDR3 protein: CAWSVSRNSGSEQYF; D gene: TRBD2; clone size: -; V gene: TRBV30; J gene: TRBJ2-7
CDR3 DNA: TGCGCCAGCAGCCAAGAGTGGGGGCTAGCGCAGTATTTT; CDR3 protein: CASSQEWGLAQYF; D gene: -; clone size: -; V gene: TRBV4-3; J gene: TRBJ2-3
CDR3 DNA: TGTGCCAGCAGTGAGACAGGCTCTGGAAACACCATATATTTT; CDR3 protein: CASSETGSGNTIYF; D gene: -; clone size: -; V gene: TRBV2; J gene: TRBJ1-3
CDR3 DNA: TGCAGCGTTGGAGGTCGGGCGAACACCGGGGAGCTGTTTTTT; CDR3 protein: CSVGGRANTGELFF; D gene: -; clone size: -; V gene: TRBV29-1; J gene: TRBJ2-2
CDR3 DNA: TGTGCCAGCAGTTTTCGGGCCCAGGGGGAAAGCGAGCAGTACTTC; CDR3 protein: CASSFRAQGESEQYF; D gene: TRBD1; clone size: -; V gene: TRBV27; J gene: TRBJ2-7
CDR3 DNA: TGCGCCAGCAGCCAAGTTGCTGGGGGCCTTGGGACCCAGTACTTC; CDR3 protein: CASSQVAGGLGTQYF; D gene: -; clone size: -; V gene: TRBV4-3; J gene: TRBJ2-5
CDR3 DNA: TGTGCCAGCAGTTACTCCCCAGGGCTTGAAGCTTTCTTT; CDR3 protein: CASSYSPGLEAFF; D gene: -; clone size: once; V gene: TRBV6-6; J gene: TRBJ1-1
CDR3 DNA: TGTGCCAGCAGCCAAGGATATAGGACTAGCGGATACAATGAGCAGTTCTTC; CDR3 protein: CASSQGYRTSGYNEQFF; D gene: TRBD2; clone size: -; V gene: TRBV4-2; J gene: TRBJ2-1
CDR3 DNA: TGTGCCAGCAGCCTACTACAGGGGACGGCAGATACGCAGTATTTT; CDR3 protein: CASSLLQGTADTQYF; D gene: TRBD1; clone size: -; V gene: TRBV2; J gene: TRBJ2-3
CDR3 DNA: TGTGCTAGTGGTTTGGGACAAGCCTACACCTTC; CDR3 protein: CASGLGQAYTF; D gene: -; clone size: -; V gene: TRBV12-5; J gene: TRBJ1-2
CDR3 DNA: TGCGCCAGCAGCCAAGATGGTCAGGCCGGAAGCTACACCTTC; CDR3 protein: CASSQDGQAGSYTF; D gene: -; clone size: -; V gene: TRBV4-3; J gene: TRBJ1-2
CDR3 DNA: TGTGCCAGCAGTCCTATCAGGGAAAACTATGGCTACACCTTC; CDR3 protein: CASSPIRENYGYTF; D gene: -; clone size: -; V gene: TRBV5-8; J gene: TRBJ1-2
CDR3 DNA: TGTGCCAGCAGACCAACAGGCGATCCTGGAACTGAAGCTTTCTTT; CDR3 protein: CASRPTGDPGTEAFF; D gene: -; clone size: few; V gene: TRBV7-9; J gene: TRBJ1-1
CDR3 DNA: TGTGCCAGCAGCTTAACGGGACAGAATGGCGAGCAGTACTTC; CDR3 protein: CASSLTGQNGEQYF; D gene: TRBD1; clone size: -; V gene: TRBV7-3; J gene: TRBJ2-7
CDR3 DNA: TGTGCCAGCAGCCCTGGGACAGGGGAGGGCTATGGCTACACCTTC; CDR3 protein: CASSPGTGEGYGYTF; D gene: TRBD1; clone size: -; V gene: TRBV4-2; J gene: TRBJ1-2
CDR3 DNA: TGTGCCAGCAGCTTACTCTCATCTGCGGGTGGGGAGCTGTTTTTT; CDR3 protein: CASSLLSSAGGELFF; D gene: -; clone size: -; V gene: TRBV7-2; J gene: TRBJ2-2
CDR3 DNA: TGTGCCAGCAGCTTGGTCGGGAGGGACACAGATACGCAGTATTTT; CDR3 protein: CASSLVGRDTDTQYF; D gene: TRBD2; clone size: -; V gene: TRBV5-6; J gene: TRBJ2-3
CDR3 DNA: TGTGCCAGCGGCGGACAGCTTGAAAAACTGTTTTTT; CDR3 protein: CASGGQLEKLFF; D gene: -; clone size: -; V gene: TRBV2; J gene: TRBJ1-4
CDR3 DNA: TGTGCCTGGAGCGAGGGCCAGGTCAGCACCTTC; CDR3 protein: CAWSEGQVSTF; D gene: -; clone size: -; V gene: TRBV30; J gene: TRBJ1-2
CDR3 DNA: TGTGCCAGCAGCAGGGGGACAGGGAAAGGAGAGACCCAGTACTTC; CDR3 protein: CASSRGTGKGETQYF; D gene: TRBD1; clone size: -; V gene: TRBV7-2; J gene: TRBJ2-5
CDR3 DNA: TGCGCCAGCAGCCAAGGACAGGGCGGCTACAATGAGCAGTTCTTC; CDR3 protein: CASSQGQGGYNEQFF; D gene: TRBD1; clone size: -; V gene: TRBV4-3; J gene: TRBJ2-1
CDR3 DNA: TGTGCCAGCTCACCGCAGGGGTACTATGGCTACACCTTC; CDR3 protein: CASSPQGYYGYTF; D gene: -; clone size: -; V gene: TRBV18; J gene: TRBJ1-2
CDR3 DNA: TGTGCCAGCAGCCTAACCGGGACTAGCGGATGGGGCGAGACCCAGTACTTC; CDR3 protein: CASSLTGTSGWGETQYF; D gene: TRBD2; clone size: -; V gene: TRBV13; J gene: TRBJ2-5
CDR3 DNA: TGTGCTAGTGGTCCCGGACTAGCGGGGCCCTACAATGAGCAGTTCTTC; CDR3 protein: CASGPGLAGPYNEQFF; D gene: TRBD2; clone size: -; V gene: TRBV12-5; J gene: TRBJ2-1
CDR3 DNA: TGTGCCAGCAGTTTAAGGACAAACACTGAAGCTTTCTTT; CDR3 protein: CASSLRTNTEAFF; D gene: -; clone size: -; V gene: TRBV27; J gene: TRBJ1-1
CDR3 DNA: TGCGCCAGCAGCCAGTGGGAAAGGGGCGCTGGAAACACCATATATTTT; CDR3 protein: CASSQWERGAGNTIYF; D gene: -; clone size: -; V gene: TRBV4-1; J gene: TRBJ1-3
CDR3 DNA: TGTGCCAGCAGCTTAACTCGACTGGAGCAGTACTTC; CDR3 protein: CASSLTRLEQYF; D gene: -; clone size: few; V gene: TRBV7-8; J gene: TRBJ2-7
CDR3 DNA: TGTGCCAGCAGCGCGGGGCCTAGAGGCGAGCAGTACTTC; CDR3 protein: CASSAGPRGEQYF; D gene: -; clone size: -; V gene: TRBV7-6; J gene: TRBJ2-7
CDR3 DNA: TGTGCCAGCAGCACAACCCCTGGAAACACCATATATTTT; CDR3 protein: CASSTTPGNTIYF; D gene: -; clone size: -; V gene: TRBV6-1; J gene: TRBJ1-3
CDR3 DNA: TGTGCCAGCAGCTTCGGAACAGGGGCAGGGCAGCCCCAGCATTTT; CDR3 protein: CASSFGTGAGQPQHF; D gene: TRBD1; clone size: few; V gene: TRBV5-4; J gene: TRBJ1-5
CDR3 DNA: TGTGCCAGCAGCTCGGTCCAGCGGGGGGCGGTCGCAGATACGCAGTATTTT; CDR3 protein: CASSSVQRGAVADTQYF; D gene: TRBD2; clone size: -; V gene: TRBV5-4; J gene: TRBJ2-3
CDR3 DNA: TGCGCCAGCAGCCTAGACCTTGACTATGGCTACACCTTC; CDR3 protein: CASSLDLDYGYTF; D gene: -; clone size: few; V gene: TRBV5-1; J gene: TRBJ1-2